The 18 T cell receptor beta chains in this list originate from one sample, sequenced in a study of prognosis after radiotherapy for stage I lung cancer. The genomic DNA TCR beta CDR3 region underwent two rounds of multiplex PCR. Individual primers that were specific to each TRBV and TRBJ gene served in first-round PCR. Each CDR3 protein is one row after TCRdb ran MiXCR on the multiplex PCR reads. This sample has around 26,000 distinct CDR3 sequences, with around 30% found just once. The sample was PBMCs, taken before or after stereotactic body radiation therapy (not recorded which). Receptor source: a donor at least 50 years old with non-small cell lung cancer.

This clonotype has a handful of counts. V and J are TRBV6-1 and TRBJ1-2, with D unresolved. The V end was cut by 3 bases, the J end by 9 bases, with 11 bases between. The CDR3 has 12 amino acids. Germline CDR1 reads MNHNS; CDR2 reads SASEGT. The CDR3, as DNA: TGTGCCAGCAGTGATAGGGCGGAAAGCTACACCTTC. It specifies CASSDRAESYTF.

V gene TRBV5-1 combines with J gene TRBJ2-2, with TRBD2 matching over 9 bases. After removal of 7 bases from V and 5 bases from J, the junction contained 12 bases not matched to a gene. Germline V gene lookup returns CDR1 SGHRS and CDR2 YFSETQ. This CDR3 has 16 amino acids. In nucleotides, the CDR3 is TGCGCCAGCTATCCCGGAGCGGGAGGAAGGACCGGGGAGCTGTTTTTT. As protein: CASYPGAGGRTGELFF.

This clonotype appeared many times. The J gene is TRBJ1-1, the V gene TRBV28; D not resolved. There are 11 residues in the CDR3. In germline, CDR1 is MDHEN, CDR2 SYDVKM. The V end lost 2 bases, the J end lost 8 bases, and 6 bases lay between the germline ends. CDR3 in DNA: TGTGCCAGCAGTTTACGGACGGAAGCTTTCTTT. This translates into CASSLRTEAFF.

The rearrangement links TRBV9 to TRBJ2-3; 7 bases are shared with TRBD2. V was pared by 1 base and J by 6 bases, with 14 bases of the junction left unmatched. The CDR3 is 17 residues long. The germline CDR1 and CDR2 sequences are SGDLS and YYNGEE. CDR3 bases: TGTGCCAGCAGCGTATATCCTCGCGGGAGAGCCTTCGATACGCAGTATTTT. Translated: CASSVYPRGRAFDTQYF.

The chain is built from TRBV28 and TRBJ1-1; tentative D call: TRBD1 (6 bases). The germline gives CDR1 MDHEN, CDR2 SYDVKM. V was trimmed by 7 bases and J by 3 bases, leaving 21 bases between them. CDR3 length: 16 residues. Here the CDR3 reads CASIPVQGFRYTEAFF. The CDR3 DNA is TGTGCCAGCATCCCGGTACAGGGTTTTCGTTACACTGAAGCTTTCTTT.

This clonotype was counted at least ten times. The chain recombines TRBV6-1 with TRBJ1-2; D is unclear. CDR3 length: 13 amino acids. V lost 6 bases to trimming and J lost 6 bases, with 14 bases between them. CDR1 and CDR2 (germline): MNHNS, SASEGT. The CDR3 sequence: CASRTARGDGYTF. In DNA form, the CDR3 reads TGTGCCAGCAGGACCGCGCGCGGTGATGGCTACACCTTC.

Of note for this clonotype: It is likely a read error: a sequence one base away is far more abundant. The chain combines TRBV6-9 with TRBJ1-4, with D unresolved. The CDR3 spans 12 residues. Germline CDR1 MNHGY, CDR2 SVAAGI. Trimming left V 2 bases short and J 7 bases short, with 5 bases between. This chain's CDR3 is CASSYRVEKLFF. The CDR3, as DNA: TGTGCCAGCAGTTATCGAGTTGAAAAACTGTTTTTT.

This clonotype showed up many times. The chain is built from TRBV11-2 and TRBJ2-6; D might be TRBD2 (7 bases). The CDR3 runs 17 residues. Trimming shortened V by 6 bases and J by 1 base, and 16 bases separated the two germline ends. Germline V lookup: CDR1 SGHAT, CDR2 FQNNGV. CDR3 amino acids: CASRTRGGDSGANVLTF. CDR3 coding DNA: TGTGCCAGCAGAACCAGGGGAGGGGATTCTGGGGCCAACGTCCTGACTTTC.

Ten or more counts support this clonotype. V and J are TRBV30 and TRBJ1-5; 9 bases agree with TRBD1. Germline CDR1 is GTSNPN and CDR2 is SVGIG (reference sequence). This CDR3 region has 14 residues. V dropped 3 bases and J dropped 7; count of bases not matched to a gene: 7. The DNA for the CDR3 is TGTGCCTGGAGACAGGGACAGGGTAACCAGCCCCAGCATTTT. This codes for CAWRQGQGNQPQHF.

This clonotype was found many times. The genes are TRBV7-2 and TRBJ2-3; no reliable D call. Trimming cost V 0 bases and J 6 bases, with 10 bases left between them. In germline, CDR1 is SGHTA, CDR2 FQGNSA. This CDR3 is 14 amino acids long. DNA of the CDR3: TGTGCCAGCAGCTTAGCAGTCCGTGGGGATACGCAGTATTTT. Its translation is CASSLAVRGDTQYF. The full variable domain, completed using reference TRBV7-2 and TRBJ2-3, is GAGVSQSPSNKVTEKGKDVELRCDPISGHTALYWYRQSLGQGLEFLIYFQGNSAPDKSGLPSDRFSAERTGGSVSTLTIQRTQQEDSAVYLCASSLAVRGDTQYFGPGTRLTVL.

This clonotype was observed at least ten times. CDR3 region: CSVSDRVSYNEQFF. Written as DNA, the CDR3 is TGCAGCGTAAGTGACAGGGTGTCCTACAATGAGCAGTTCTTC. The gene calls are TRBV29-1 and TRBJ2-1, with 7 bases fitting TRBD1. Germline assignment: CDR1 SQVTM and CDR2 ANQGSEA. With V trimmed by 6 bases and J by 1 base, 6 bases remained unmatched. This CDR3 region has 14 residues.

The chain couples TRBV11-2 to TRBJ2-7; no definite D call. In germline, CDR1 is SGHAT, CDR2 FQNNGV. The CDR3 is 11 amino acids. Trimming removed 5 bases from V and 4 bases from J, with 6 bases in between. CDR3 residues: CASSQLYEQYF. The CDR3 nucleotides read TGTGCCAGCAGCCAGCTTTACGAGCAGTACTTC.

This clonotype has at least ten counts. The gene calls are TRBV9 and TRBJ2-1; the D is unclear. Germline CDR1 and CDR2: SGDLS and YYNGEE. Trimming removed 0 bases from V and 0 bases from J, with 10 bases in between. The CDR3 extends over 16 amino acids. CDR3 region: CASSVAGRSSYNEQFF. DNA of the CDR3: TGTGCCAGCAGCGTAGCCGGGCGTAGCTCCTACAATGAGCAGTTCTTC.

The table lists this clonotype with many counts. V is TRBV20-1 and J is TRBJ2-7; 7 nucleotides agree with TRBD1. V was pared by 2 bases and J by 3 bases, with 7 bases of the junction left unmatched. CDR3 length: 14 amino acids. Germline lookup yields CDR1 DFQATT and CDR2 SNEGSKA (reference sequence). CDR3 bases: TGCAGTGCTAGACCTATTACAGGGGTCTACGAGCAGTACTTC. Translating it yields CSARPITGVYEQYF.

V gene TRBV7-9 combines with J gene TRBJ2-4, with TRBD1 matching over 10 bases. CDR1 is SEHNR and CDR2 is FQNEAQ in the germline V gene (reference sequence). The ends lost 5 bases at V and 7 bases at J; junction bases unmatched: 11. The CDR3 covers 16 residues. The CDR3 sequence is CASSRETGGAGNIQYF. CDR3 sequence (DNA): TGTGCCAGCAGCCGTGAGACAGGGGGCGCGGGGAACATTCAGTACTTC.

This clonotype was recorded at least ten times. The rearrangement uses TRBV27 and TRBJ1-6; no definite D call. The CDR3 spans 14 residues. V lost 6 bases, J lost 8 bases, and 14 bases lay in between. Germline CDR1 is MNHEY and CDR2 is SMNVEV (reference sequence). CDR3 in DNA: TGTGCCAGCAGAAGGACTGGCGTGGATTCACCCCTCCACTTT. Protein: CASRRTGVDSPLHF.

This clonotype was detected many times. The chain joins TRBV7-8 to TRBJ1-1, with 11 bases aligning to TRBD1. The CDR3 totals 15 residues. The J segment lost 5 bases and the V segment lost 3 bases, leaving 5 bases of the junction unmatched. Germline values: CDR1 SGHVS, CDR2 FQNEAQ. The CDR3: CASSFSGTGGTEAFF. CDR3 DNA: TGTGCCAGCAGCTTTTCCGGGACAGGGGGAACTGAAGCTTTCTTT.

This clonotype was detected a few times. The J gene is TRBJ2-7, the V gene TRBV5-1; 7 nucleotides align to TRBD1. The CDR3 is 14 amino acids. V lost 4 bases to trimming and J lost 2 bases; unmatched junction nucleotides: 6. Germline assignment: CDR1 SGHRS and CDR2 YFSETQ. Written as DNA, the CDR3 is TGCGCCAGCAGCCCGGACAGGCCGCCCTACGAGCAGTACTTC. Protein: CASSPDRPPYEQYF.